This T cell receptor (beta chain) was captured in a study of beta chain features in type 1 diabetes. Findings and limits, study-wide: Shorter TCRB CDR3s, moderately but significantly so, marked every one of the four CD4+ subsets in Type 1 diabetes patients.

This CDR3 region has 14 residues. The ends lost 5 bases at V and 4 bases at J; junction bases unmatched: 6. Germline V gene data show CDR1 as SGHTA and CDR2 as FQGNSA. Every participating donor gave one draw, a heparinised blood sample averaging about 100 mL. Expressed TCRB transcripts were sequenced after all isolated RNA was converted to cDNA. TCRdb's table, derived via immunoSEQ multiplex PCR, lists solely in-frame clones and lacks some. The table includes 150,000 to 200,000 clones, about 10% detected once. Concerning this clone: No antigen is known for it.

This receptor was taken from a woman aged 25 to 39 with type 1 diabetes. The sequenced sample was central memory CD4+ T cells from blood. This sequence joins TRBV7-2 and TRBJ1-2, with 8 bases aligning to TRBD1. CDR3 loop: CASSMDRAGYGYTF. CDR3 nucleotide sequence: TGTGCCAGCAGCATGGACAGGGCTGGCTATGGCTACACCTTC.